The rows below give T cell receptor beta chains drawn from one sample of a study of CD8+ T cells in alopecia areata. Here immunoSEQ multiplex PCR was the method, and the copy in TCRdb shows in-frame clones only, minus some. The sample lists approximately 98,000 clones; approximately 59% were seen once. The source material was CD8+ T cells sorted from blood. Receptors were obtained from a human donor in good health. CDR3s include the opening cysteine and the closing phenylalanine or tryptophan.

j_gene	v_gene	CDR3aa
TRBJ2-7	TRBV5-6	CASSSTSGGANEQYF
TRBJ2-1	TRBV9	CASSVASRPNNEQFF
TRBJ2-5	TRBV11-2	CASSLVFAPQETQYF
TRBJ1-1	TRBV2	CASAWGWGTEAFF
TRBJ2-4	TRBV7-9	CASSQDGTGQNIQYF
TRBJ2-7	TRBV19	CASSMGQGGEQYF
TRBJ1-2	TRBV29-1	CSVEPEGGYGYTF
TRBJ1-5	TRBV28	CASSIGQGFRQPQHF
TRBJ2-7	TRBV29-1	CSAYLSTSYEQYF
TRBJ2-3	TRBV29-1	CSVVRDFPPLRTQYF
TRBJ2-7	TRBV10-3	CATTAEAHRSLLLHEQYF
TRBJ1-2	TRBV28	CASSITGGPYGYTF
TRBJ2-7	TRBV9	CASSSRATDYEQYF
TRBJ2-5	TRBV5-6	CASSLLPGPETQYF
TRBJ1-1	TRBV28	CASSPDRGRTEAFF